This paragraph reports one T cell receptor (beta chain). The antigen remains unidentified. The sample's treatment: roughly 20 received Ad26.COV2.S at low or high dose, single or two shots; a few received placebo; per-sample allocation not given. Samples were taken on day 63 after the first vaccine or placebo injection. Data came from immunoSEQ multiplex PCR; TCRdb stores just in-frame clones and leaves some out. The sample holds a few hundred thousand clones, 70% to 90% seen once. The sample originates from a study of Ad26.COV2.S vaccination and SARS-CoV-2 variants. Overall study: Donor joined the COV1001 Ad26.COV2.S trial arm.

In germline, CDR1 is SGHNT, CDR2 YYREEE (reference sequence). This CDR3 spans 14 amino acids. V dropped 4 bases and J dropped 5; count of bases not matched to a gene: 4. Study outcomes and limitations: Using TCR breadth and depth analyses may have led to underestimated total T cell responses.

V and J are TRBV5-4 and TRBJ2-2, with 8 nucleotides matching TRBD2. This material consisted of peripheral blood, taken in a trial of Ad26.COV2.S vaccine versus placebo. The sequence came from a person aged 18-65 years who received the Ad26.COV2.S COVID-19 vaccine or a placebo. CDR3 amino acids: CASSISSGTGELFF. The CDR3 nucleotides are TGTGCCAGCAGCATTTCTAGCGGGACCGGGGAGCTGTTTTTT. The full variable domain, rest sourced from reference TRBV5-4 and TRBJ2-2, is ETGVTQSPTHLIKTRGQQVTLRCSSQSGHNTVSWYQQALGQGPQFIFQYYREEENGRGNFPPRFSGLQFPNYSSELNVNALELDDSALYLCASSISSGTGELFFGEGSRLTVL.